The 23 T cell receptor beta chains reported below all come from one sample, sequenced in a study of neurological immune-mediated disorders. TCRdb re-called the 5' RACE reads with MiXCR, one entry per CDR3 protein. The sample records 45,000 to 50,000 distinct CDR3 sequences, 25% being singletons. The sequenced material came from PBMCs. The receptors derive from a woman aged 70-85 years in good health.

The rearrangement joins TRBV3-1 to TRBJ1-2; D uncertain. CDR1 and CDR2 (germline): LGHDT, YNNKEL (reference sequence). This CDR3 is 12 amino acids long. Trimming left V 4 bases short and J 7 bases short, with 10 bases between. CDR3 sequence: CASSPRWGGYTF. In DNA form, the CDR3 reads TGTGCCAGCAGCCCGCGGTGGGGTGGCTACACCTTC.

This chain connects TRBV7-3 to TRBJ2-2; the D is unclear. Trimming pared 5 bases from V and 7 bases from J, leaving 8 bases between. The CDR3 covers 12 residues. Germline V CDR1 and CDR2: SGHTA, FQGTGA. The CDR3 reads CASSPLDGELFF. In DNA form, the CDR3 reads TGTGCCAGCAGCCCTCTGGACGGGGAGCTGTTTTTT. The full variable domain, completed using reference TRBV7-3 and TRBJ2-2, is GAGVSQTPSNKVTEKGKYVELRCDPISGHTALYWYRQSLGQGPEFLIYFQGTGAADDSGLPNDRFFAVRPEGSVSTLKIQRTERGDSAVYLCASSPLDGELFFGEGSRLTVL.

This clonotype occurred many times. The V and J genes are TRBV27 and TRBJ1-1; the D gene is possibly TRBD1 (5 bases). This CDR3 is built from 18 residues. Per germline, CDR1 MNHEY and CDR2 SMNVEV (reference sequence). Trimming shortened V by 3 bases and J by 2 bases, and 22 bases separated the two germline ends. CDR3 in amino acids: CASSFLGHGRGGNTEAFF. Here the CDR3 DNA reads TGTGCCAGCAGTTTTTTAGGACACGGAAGGGGCGGTAACACTGAAGCTTTCTTT.

In its sample, this clonotype was seen many times. The chain couples TRBV7-2 to TRBJ2-7, with TRBD2 as a possible D gene (5 bases). Germline V gene data show CDR1 as SGHTA and CDR2 as FQGNSA. Between the trimmed V and J ends, which lost 0 bases and 3 bases, there was a span of 9 bases. The CDR3 has 14 residues. In nucleotides, the CDR3 is TGTGCCAGCAGCTTAGCCGGGGAGAGCTACGAGCAGTACTTC. It codes for CASSLAGESYEQYF. The variable domain in full, with the rest retrieved from reference TRBV7-2 and TRBJ2-7, is GAGVSQSPSNKVTEKGKDVELRCDPISGHTALYWYRQSLGQGLEFLIYFQGNSAPDKSGLPSDRFSAERTGGSVSTLTIQRTQQEDSAVYLCASSLAGESYEQYFGPGTRLTVT.

This clonotype came up many times. The rearrangement links TRBV10-3 to TRBJ2-1, with 10 bases that match TRBD2. The CDR3 loop spans 12 amino acids. The V segment lost 8 bases and the J segment 15 bases; nucleotides outside the gene matches: 10. Germline V lookup: CDR1 ENHRY, CDR2 SYGVKD. CDR3 region: CAIGSPSGSGFF. The CDR3 nucleotides are TGTGCCATCGGCTCGCCTAGCGGGAGCGGGTTCTTC.

The table lists this clonotype with many counts. J is TRBJ2-6 and V is TRBV20-1; D perhaps matches TRBD1 (6 bases). This CDR3 spans 14 amino acids. Germline V lookup: CDR1 DFQATT, CDR2 SNEGSKA (reference sequence). Trimming stripped 5 bases from V and 0 bases from J, with 8 bases between. The CDR3 here is CSARDNSGANVLTF. DNA for the CDR3: TGCAGTGCTCGGGACAACTCTGGGGCCAACGTCCTGACTTTC.

This clonotype was found many times. V usage is TRBV29-1 and J usage is TRBJ2-1, with 10 nucleotides matching TRBD2. V lost 8 bases and J lost 5; bases outside the gene matches: 9. There are 14 residues in the CDR3. The germline V gene encodes CDR1 SQVTM and CDR2 ANQGSEA. The CDR3 bases are TGCAGCCTAAGGACTAGCGGAATTAACAATGAGCAGTTCTTC. Translation gives CSLRTSGINNEQFF.

This clonotype was recorded many times. This chain joins TRBV18 and TRBJ1-3; maybe TRBD1 (5 bases). V lost 5 bases, J lost 4 bases, and 15 bases lay in between. This CDR3 spans 15 amino acids. Germline loops: CDR1 KGHSH, CDR2 LQKENI. The CDR3 loop reads CASSSTEGRGNTIYF. The CDR3 DNA reads as TGTGCCAGCTCATCGACAGAGGGACGAGGAAACACCATATATTTT.

The chain recombines TRBV4-2 with TRBJ2-5; D may be TRBD1 or TRBD2 (5 bases each). V lost 6 bases and J 3 bases, leaving 23 bases between the germline ends. CDR3 length equals 17 residues. Looked up from germline, CDR1 is LGHNA and CDR2 is YNFKEQ. The CDR3 sequence is CASSPLRGRAAKETQYF. DNA of the CDR3: TGTGCCAGCAGTCCACTGAGGGGCAGGGCCGCTAAAGAGACCCAGTACTTC.

This clonotype was seen only once. A much larger clone sits a single nucleotide away, making a read error possible. The V call is TRBV3-1, the J call TRBJ2-1, with 7 bases fitting TRBD2. The CDR3 spans 16 residues. Germline loops: CDR1 LGHDT, CDR2 YNNKEL (reference sequence). CDR3 in DNA: TGTGCCATCAGCCAAGTTTGGGCGGGAGCCTACAATGAGCAGTTCTTC. Amino acid sequence: CAISQVWAGAYNEQFF.

The table lists this clonotype with many counts. The chain has TRBV7-6 and TRBJ2-1, with a weak D call TRBD1 (6 bases). CDR1 and CDR2 (germline): SGHVS, FNYEAQ. CDR3 size: 13 residues. V gave up 3 bases and J gave up 8 bases, with 11 bases separating them. CDR3 bases: TGTGCCAGCAGCTTTTACAGGGACGATGAGCAGTTCTTC. Translation: CASSFYRDDEQFF.

Ten or more counts support this clonotype. The CDR3 bases are TGTGCCAGCTCACCACGAAACGAGCAGTACTTC. Encoded protein: CASSPRNEQYF. The chain recombines TRBV18 with TRBJ2-7; no clear D. Per germline, CDR1 KGHSH and CDR2 LQKENI. The CDR3 is 11 residues long. With 1 base removed from V and 5 bases from J, the gap between germline ends came to 3 bases.

This clonotype occurred many times. The chain uses TRBV20-1 and TRBJ1-2, with TRBD1 as a possible D gene (5 bases). Between the trimmed V and J ends, which lost 7 bases and 5 bases, there was a span of 17 bases. Looked up from germline, CDR1 is DFQATT and CDR2 is SNEGSKA (reference sequence). This CDR3 is built from 13 residues. The DNA of the CDR3 is TGCAGTGTGGCGGAGGGGCTGGATTATGGCTACACCTTC. Protein sequence: CSVAEGLDYGYTF.

The chain is built from TRBV7-9 and TRBJ1-1; D unresolved. The germline CDR1 and CDR2 sequences are SEHNR and FQNEAQ (reference sequence). The CDR3 has 14 amino acids. V shed 1 base and J shed 0 bases, with 6 bases lying between them. The DNA for the CDR3 is TGTGCCAGCAGCTTAGTAGGGATGAACACTGAAGCTTTCTTT. The encoded protein is CASSLVGMNTEAFF.

In this sample, this clonotype turned up many times. The chain links TRBV5-1 to TRBJ2-7; 7 bases are shared with TRBD1. CDR3 length: 17 residues. With V trimmed by 4 bases and J by 2 bases, 15 bases remained unmatched. Per the germline V gene, CDR1 is SGHRS and CDR2 is YFSETQ. CDR3 DNA sequence: TGCGCCAGCAGCCCAACGCCCCCCGGGACAGCTGCCTACGAGCAGTACTTC. Protein: CASSPTPPGTAAYEQYF.

A word on this clonotype: This may arise from a read error, as a much more abundant clone is one base away. V is TRBV20-1 and J is TRBJ2-7; 11 bases match TRBD2. V lost 0 bases and J lost 7; bases outside the gene matches: 8. Per the germline V gene, CDR1 is DFQATT and CDR2 is SNEGSKA (reference sequence). This CDR3 is built from 15 residues. CDR3: CSARDLTSGMGEQYF. As DNA, the CDR3 is TGCAGTGCTAGAGATCTGACTAGCGGGATGGGTGAGCAGTACTTC.

This clonotype was counted ten times or more. The rearrangement joins TRBV20-1 to TRBJ2-1; possibly TRBD2 for D (6 bases). Looked up from germline, CDR1 is DFQATT and CDR2 is SNEGSKA (reference sequence). The CDR3 is made up of 15 amino acids. V was cut by 6 bases and J by 5 bases, with 20 bases left in between. The CDR3 loop is CSAPPFPAGDNEQFF. DNA of the CDR3: TGCAGTGCACCACCTTTCCCAGCGGGCGACAATGAGCAGTTCTTC.

The V call is TRBV29-1, the J call TRBJ1-5; no firm D call. Germline lookup yields CDR1 SQVTM and CDR2 ANQGSEA. Trimming left V 1 base short and J 6 bases short, with 10 bases between. The CDR3 loop spans 13 amino acids. CDR3 nucleotides: TGCAGCGTTGAAGGTGCCGAGGGTCAGCCCCAGCATTTT. Amino acids: CSVEGAEGQPQHF. The full variable domain, in which reference TRBV29-1 and TRBJ1-5 provide the parts outside the CDR3, is SAVISQKPSRDICQRGTSLTIQCQVDSQVTMMFWYRQQPGQSLTLIATANQGSEATYESGFVIDKFPISRPNLTFSTLTVSNMSPEDSSIYLCSVEGAEGQPQHFGDGTRLSIL.

The table lists this clonotype with many counts. V gene TRBV11-2 combines with J gene TRBJ2-2, with D tentatively TRBD2 (6 bases). V shed 3 bases and J shed 4 bases, with 9 bases lying between them. The CDR3 length is 14 residues. Per the germline V gene, CDR1 is SGHAT and CDR2 is FQNNGV. The CDR3 DNA reads TGTGCCAGCAGCTTTCGGGGGAGCACCGGGGAGCTGTTTTTT. Protein: CASSFRGSTGELFF.

This clonotype occurred many times. The genes are TRBV7-8 and TRBJ1-2; no firm D call. This CDR3 is built from 17 residues. CDR1 is SGHVS, CDR2 FQNEAQ, per germline. V lost 5 bases and J lost 0, with 19 bases in between. The CDR3, as DNA: TGTGCCAGCAGCGGCCGCGGCAGCTCGACTGCTAACTATGGCTACACCTTC. Its translation is CASSGRGSSTANYGYTF.

The chain recombines TRBV7-2 with TRBJ2-7, with D hard to call. Between the trimmed V and J ends, which lost 1 base and 8 bases, there was a span of 15 bases. CDR1 is SGHTA and CDR2 is FQGNSA in the germline V gene. The CDR3 is made up of 14 amino acids. The CDR3 sequence is CASSLVGPLAQQYF. CDR3 coding DNA: TGTGCCAGCAGCTTAGTAGGCCCTCTGGCGCAGCAGTACTTC.

V is TRBV28 and J is TRBJ2-3; 9 bases are shared with TRBD1. The CDR3 totals 16 residues. Germline trimming cut 4 bases from V and 3 bases from J; bases unmatched to any gene: 8. The germline V gene has CDR1 MDHEN and CDR2 SYDVKM. The DNA for the CDR3 is TGTGCCAGCAGTTCCTCCTCCGGGACAGGGACAGATACGCAGTATTTT. Residues: CASSSSSGTGTDTQYF.

This clonotype showed up many times. The chain employs TRBV10-3 and TRBJ2-7; D possibly corresponds to TRBD2 (6 bases). Trimming removed 8 bases from V and 5 bases from J, with 16 bases in between. The CDR3 runs to 13 residues. CDR1 and CDR2 (germline): ENHRY, SYGVKD. The CDR3 loop reads CAIAERGGNEQYF. DNA for the CDR3: TGTGCCATCGCAGAAAGGGGAGGTAACGAGCAGTACTTC.